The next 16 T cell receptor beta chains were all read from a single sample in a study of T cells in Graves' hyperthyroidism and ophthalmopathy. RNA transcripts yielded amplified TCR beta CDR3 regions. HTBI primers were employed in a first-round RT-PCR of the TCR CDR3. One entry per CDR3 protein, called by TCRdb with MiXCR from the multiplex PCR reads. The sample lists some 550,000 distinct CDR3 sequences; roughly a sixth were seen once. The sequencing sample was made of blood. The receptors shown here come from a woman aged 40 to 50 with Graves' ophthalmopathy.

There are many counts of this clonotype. CDR3 sequence (DNA): TGTGCCAGCAGGGACAGGGGTGAATACGAGCAGTACTTC. Translating gives CASRDRGEYEQYF. This rearrangement joins TRBV6-1 to TRBJ2-7, with 9 bases fitting TRBD1. Germline values: CDR1 MNHNS, CDR2 SASEGT. V trimming: 6 bases; J trimming: 4 bases; junction bases outside the gene matches: 4. CDR3 size: 13 residues.

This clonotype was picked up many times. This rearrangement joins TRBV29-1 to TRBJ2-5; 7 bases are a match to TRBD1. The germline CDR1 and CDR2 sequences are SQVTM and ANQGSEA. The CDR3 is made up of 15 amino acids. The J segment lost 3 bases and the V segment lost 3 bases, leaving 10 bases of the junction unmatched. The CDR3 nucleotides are TGCAGCGTTGACGGGACAGTCGGAGAAAAAGAGACCCAGTACTTC. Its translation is CSVDGTVGEKETQYF.

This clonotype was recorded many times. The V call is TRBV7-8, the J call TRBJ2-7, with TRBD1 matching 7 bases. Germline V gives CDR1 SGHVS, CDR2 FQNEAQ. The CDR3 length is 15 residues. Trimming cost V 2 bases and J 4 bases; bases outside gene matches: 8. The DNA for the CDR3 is TGTGCCAGCAGCTTAAGTAGGGGGCTTTTTTACGAGCAGTACTTC. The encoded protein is CASSLSRGLFYEQYF.

The CDR3 loop is CASRQQEINEKLFF. CDR3 in DNA: TGTGCCAGCAGACAACAGGAGATCAATGAAAAACTGTTTTTT. The genes are TRBV12-3 or TRBV12-4 and TRBJ1-4; a possible D gene is TRBD1 (5 bases). This CDR3 comprises 14 residues. Trimming left V 6 bases short and J 5 bases short, with 13 bases between.

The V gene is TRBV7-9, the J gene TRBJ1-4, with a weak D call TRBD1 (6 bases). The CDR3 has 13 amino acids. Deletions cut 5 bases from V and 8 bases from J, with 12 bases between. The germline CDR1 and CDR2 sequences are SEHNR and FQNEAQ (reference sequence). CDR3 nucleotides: TGTGCCAGCAGCCCGGGACACCCCGAAAAACTGTTTTTT. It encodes CASSPGHPEKLFF.

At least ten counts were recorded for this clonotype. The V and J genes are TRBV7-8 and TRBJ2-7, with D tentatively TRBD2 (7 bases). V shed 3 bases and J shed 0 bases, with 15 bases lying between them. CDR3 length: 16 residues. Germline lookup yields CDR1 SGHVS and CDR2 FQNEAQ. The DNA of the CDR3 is TGTGCCAGCAGCTTGGGGGCTGGCGGGGGCTCCTACGAGCAGTACTTC. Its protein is CASSLGAGGGSYEQYF.

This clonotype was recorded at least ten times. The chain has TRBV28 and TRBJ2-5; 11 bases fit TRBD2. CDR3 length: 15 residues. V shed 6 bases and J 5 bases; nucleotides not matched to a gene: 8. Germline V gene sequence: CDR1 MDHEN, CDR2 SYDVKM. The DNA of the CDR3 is TGTGCCAGCAGCTTAGCGGGAGGGCCTTCCGAGACCCAGTACTTC. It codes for CASSLAGGPSETQYF.

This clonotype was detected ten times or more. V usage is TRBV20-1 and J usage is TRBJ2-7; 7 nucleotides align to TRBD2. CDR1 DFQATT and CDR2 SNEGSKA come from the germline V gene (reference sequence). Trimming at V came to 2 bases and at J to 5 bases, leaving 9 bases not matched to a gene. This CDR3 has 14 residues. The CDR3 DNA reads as TGCAGTGCTAGACTTGGGGGGAGGGCCCACGAGCAGTACTTC. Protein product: CSARLGGRAHEQYF.

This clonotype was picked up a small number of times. The CDR3 sequence: CAWKPSSTNYGYTF. The CDR3 DNA reads TGTGCCTGGAAACCCAGCTCCACTAACTATGGCTACACCTTC. The V gene is TRBV30, the J gene TRBJ1-2; D unresolved. The V gene's germline CDR1 is GTSNPN and CDR2 SVGIG (reference sequence). This CDR3 contains 14 residues. V was cut by 4 bases and J by 0 bases, with 12 bases left in between.

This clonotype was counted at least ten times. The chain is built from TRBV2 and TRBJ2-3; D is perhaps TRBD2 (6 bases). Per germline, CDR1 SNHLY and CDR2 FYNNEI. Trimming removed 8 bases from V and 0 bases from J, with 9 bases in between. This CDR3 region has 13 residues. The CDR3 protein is CASRDSSTDTQYF. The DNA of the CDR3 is TGTGCCAGCCGGGACTCGAGCACAGATACGCAGTATTTT.

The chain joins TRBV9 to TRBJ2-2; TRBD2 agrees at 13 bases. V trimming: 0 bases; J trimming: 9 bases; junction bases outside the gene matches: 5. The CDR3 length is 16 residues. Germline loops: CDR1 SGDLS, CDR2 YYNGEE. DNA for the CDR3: TGTGCCAGCAGCGTAGGGACTAGCGGGGGTTACCGGGAGCTGTTTTTT. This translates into CASSVGTSGGYRELFF.

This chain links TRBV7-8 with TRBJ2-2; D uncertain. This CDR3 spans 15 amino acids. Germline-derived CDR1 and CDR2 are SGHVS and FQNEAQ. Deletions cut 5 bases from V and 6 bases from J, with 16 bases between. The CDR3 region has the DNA TGTGCCAGCAGCAAGGACGGTGGTGAACCCGGGGAGCTGTTTTTT. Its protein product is CASSKDGGEPGELFF.

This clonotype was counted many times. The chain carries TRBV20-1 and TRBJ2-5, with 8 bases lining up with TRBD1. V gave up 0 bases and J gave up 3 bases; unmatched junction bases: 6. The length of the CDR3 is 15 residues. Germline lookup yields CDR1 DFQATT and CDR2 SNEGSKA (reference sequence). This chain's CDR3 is CSARDSRGREETQYF. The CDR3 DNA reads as TGCAGTGCTAGAGATTCCAGGGGGCGAGAAGAGACCCAGTACTTC.

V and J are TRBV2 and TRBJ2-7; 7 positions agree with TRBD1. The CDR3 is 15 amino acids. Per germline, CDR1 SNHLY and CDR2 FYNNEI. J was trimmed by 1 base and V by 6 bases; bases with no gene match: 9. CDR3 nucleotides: TGTGCCAGCAGCGATTGGGACAGTCCTTCCTACGAGCAGTACTTC. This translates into CASSDWDSPSYEQYF.

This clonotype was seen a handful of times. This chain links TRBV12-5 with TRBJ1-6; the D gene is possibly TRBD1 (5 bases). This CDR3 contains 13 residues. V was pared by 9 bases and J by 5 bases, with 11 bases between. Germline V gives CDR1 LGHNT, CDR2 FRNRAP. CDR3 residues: CASGTSHNSPLHF. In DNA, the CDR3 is TGTGCTAGCGGGACTTCCCATAATTCACCCCTCCACTTT.

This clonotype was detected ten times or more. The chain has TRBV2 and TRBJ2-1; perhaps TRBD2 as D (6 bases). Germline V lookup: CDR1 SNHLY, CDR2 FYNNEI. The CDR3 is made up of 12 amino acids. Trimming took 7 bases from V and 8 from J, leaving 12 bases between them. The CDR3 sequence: CASKWGGDEQFF. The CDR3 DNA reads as TGTGCCAGCAAATGGGGAGGCGATGAGCAGTTCTTC.